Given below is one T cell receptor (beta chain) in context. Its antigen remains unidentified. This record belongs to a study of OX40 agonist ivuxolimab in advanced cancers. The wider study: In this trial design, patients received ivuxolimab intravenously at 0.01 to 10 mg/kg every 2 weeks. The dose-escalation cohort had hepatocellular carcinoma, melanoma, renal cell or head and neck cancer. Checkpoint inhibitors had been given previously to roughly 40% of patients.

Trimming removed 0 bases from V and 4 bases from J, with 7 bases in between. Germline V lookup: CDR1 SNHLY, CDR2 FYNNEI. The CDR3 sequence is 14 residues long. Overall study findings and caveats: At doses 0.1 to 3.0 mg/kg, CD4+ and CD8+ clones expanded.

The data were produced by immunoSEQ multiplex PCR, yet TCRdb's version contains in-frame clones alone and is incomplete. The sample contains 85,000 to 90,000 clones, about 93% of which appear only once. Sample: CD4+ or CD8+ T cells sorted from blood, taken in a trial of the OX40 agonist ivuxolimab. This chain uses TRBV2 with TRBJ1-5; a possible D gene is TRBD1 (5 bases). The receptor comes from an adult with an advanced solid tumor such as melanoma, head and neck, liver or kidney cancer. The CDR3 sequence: CASSEARGNQPQHF. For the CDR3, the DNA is TGTGCCAGCAGTGAAGCGCGGGGGAATCAGCCCCAGCATTTT.